This paragraph covers one TCR beta chain sequence. The data originate from a study of blood T cell repertoires in COVID-19. Germline V lookup: CDR1 SGHTA, CDR2 FQGNSA. V lost 3 bases and J lost 8, with 10 bases in between. This CDR3 contains 12 residues. Authors' processing steps: From reference gene primer amplification, estimates of nucleated cell counts were derived. TCRdb's table, derived via immunoSEQ multiplex PCR, lists solely in-frame clones and lacks some. The D gene and trimming were derived from the DNA, and the V and J assignments and clone size from that table. The sample contains 250,000 to 350,000 clones, approximately 90% of which appear only once.

Material for sequencing was peripheral blood. The chain has TRBV7-2 and TRBJ2-5; D ambiguous. This clonotype originated in a man aged 30 to 45 with acute or convalescent COVID-19. As DNA, the CDR3 is TGTGCCAGCAGCTTTAGTAAGAGAACCCAGTACTTC. Its translation is CASSFSKRTQYF. The whole variable domain, filled in from reference TRBV7-2 and TRBJ2-5, reads GAGVSQSPSNKVTEKGKDVELRCDPISGHTALYWYRQSLGQGLEFLIYFQGNSAPDKSGLPSDRFSAERTGGSVSTLTIQRTQQEDSAVYLCASSFSKRTQYFGPGTRLLVL.